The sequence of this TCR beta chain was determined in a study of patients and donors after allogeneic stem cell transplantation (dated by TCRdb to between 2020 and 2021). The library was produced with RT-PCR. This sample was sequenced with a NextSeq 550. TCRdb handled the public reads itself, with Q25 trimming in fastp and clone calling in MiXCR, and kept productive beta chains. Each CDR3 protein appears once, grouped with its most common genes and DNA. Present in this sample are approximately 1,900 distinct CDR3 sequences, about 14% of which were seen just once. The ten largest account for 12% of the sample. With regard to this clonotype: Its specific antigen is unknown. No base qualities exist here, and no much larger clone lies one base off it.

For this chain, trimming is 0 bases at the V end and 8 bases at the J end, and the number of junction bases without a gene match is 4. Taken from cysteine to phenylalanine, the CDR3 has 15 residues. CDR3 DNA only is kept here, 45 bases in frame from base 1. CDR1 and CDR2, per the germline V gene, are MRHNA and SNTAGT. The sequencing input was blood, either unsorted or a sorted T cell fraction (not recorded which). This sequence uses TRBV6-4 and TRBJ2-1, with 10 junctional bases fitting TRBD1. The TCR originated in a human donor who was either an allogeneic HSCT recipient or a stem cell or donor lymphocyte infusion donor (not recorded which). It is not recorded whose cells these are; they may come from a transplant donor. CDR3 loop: CASSDSTGGIDEQFF. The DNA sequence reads TGTGCCAGCAGTGACTCGACAGGGGGCATAGATGAGCAGTTCTTC.